This TCR beta chain derives from a study of technical replicates of blood from a handful of donors. The CDR3 contains 12 residues. V lost 2 bases and J 6 bases, leaving 8 bases between the germline ends. The germline V gene encodes CDR1 MNHNY and CDR2 SVGAGI (reference sequence). Sequenced by immunoSEQ multiplex PCR; TCRdb stores in-frame clones only, minus some. The sample has 55,000 to 75,000 clones; roughly 86% are singletons. The V call is TRBV6-6, the J call TRBJ2-7, with D tentatively TRBD2 (5 bases). The sequencing input was PBMCs. The clonotype originates from a human donor in good health. Some clones in this sample may be carry-over from other donors' samples. CDR3 DNA sequence: TGTGCCAGCAGTTACGCTGAGGGCGAGCAGTACTTC. Protein product: CASSYAEGEQYF.